The next 20 T cell receptor beta chains were all read from a single sample in a study of blood T cells in healthy people across ages. Primed by a sample-barcoded 5' primer and a J-beta primer mix, a second PCR proceeded for about 7 to 11 cycles. TCRdb called the 5' RACE reads again in MiXCR, with one record for every CDR3 protein. The sample consists of about 620,000 distinct CDR3 sequences, 20% to 25% of them appearing once. The sequencing sample was made of blood. The receptors here all came from a man aged 65 to 79 in good health.

The chain combines TRBV28 with TRBJ2-7; the D is unclear. V shed 3 bases and J shed 0 bases, with 12 bases lying between them. Per germline, CDR1 MDHEN and CDR2 SYDVKM. This CDR3 comprises 15 residues. CDR3 loop: CASSLRSAASYEQYF. For the CDR3, the DNA is TGTGCCAGCAGTTTGCGGTCAGCAGCCTCCTACGAGCAGTACTTC.

There are a few counts of this clonotype. The chain uses TRBV7-2 and TRBJ2-1; 8 bases align to TRBD2. The CDR3 covers 15 residues. V was pared by 0 bases and J by 5 bases, with 3 bases of the junction left unmatched. Germline V gives CDR1 SGHTA, CDR2 FQGNSA. The chain's CDR3 is CASSLASGVNNEQFF. As DNA, the CDR3 is TGTGCCAGCAGCTTAGCTAGCGGGGTCAACAATGAGCAGTTCTTC.

This clonotype was detected ten times or more. This chain joins TRBV6-5 and TRBJ2-5; 9 bases map to TRBD1. From germline, CDR1 is MNHEY and CDR2 SVGAGI. The CDR3 is made up of 16 amino acids. After removal of 2 bases from V and 2 bases from J, the junction contained 6 bases not matched to a gene. The CDR3 reads CASSYTIGTGQETQYF. Here the CDR3 DNA reads TGTGCCAGCAGTTACACTATCGGGACAGGGCAAGAGACCCAGTACTTC.

This clonotype occurred a few times. This rearrangement joins TRBV20-1 to TRBJ2-1, with 10 bases aligning to TRBD2. The CDR3 extends over 16 amino acids. Germline loops: CDR1 DFQATT, CDR2 SNEGSKA (reference sequence). Germline trimming cut 6 bases from V and 3 bases from J; bases unmatched to any gene: 11. The CDR3 DNA reads as TGCAGTGCCACAGGTGGACTAGCGGAGAGCTACAATGAGCAGTTCTTC. It yields the protein CSATGGLAESYNEQFF.

There are a few counts of this clonotype. The V gene is TRBV5-1, the J gene TRBJ1-1; D is ambiguous. The germline V gene has CDR1 SGHRS and CDR2 YFSETQ. The CDR3 consists of 15 residues. V lost 0 bases and J lost 2, with 11 bases in between. The CDR3 DNA reads TGCGCCAGCAGCTTGGTATCGGGGAAAAACACTGAAGCTTTCTTT. This gives the protein CASSLVSGKNTEAFF.

This clonotype was observed a few times. V and J are TRBV12-3 or TRBV12-4 and TRBJ2-5; weak D call: TRBD1 (7 bases). The J call may be faulty, since TRBJ2-1 better matches the DNA end. CDR3 length: 15 amino acids. The CDR3: CASSPGGFIGNEQFF. For the CDR3, the DNA is TGTGCCAGCAGCCCAGGGGGGTTCATCGGTAATGAGCAGTTCTTC.

In this sample, this clonotype turned up many times. V is TRBV7-2 and J is TRBJ2-1; D may be TRBD2 (5 bases). Germline V CDR1 and CDR2: SGHTA, FQGNSA. The V and J ends lost 5 bases and 5 bases respectively, with 22 bases between them. This CDR3 has 17 amino acids. The CDR3 nucleotides read TGTGCCAGCAGCCCCCGCGTCGGCGGGCCTGGGAACAATGAGCAGTTCTTC. It specifies CASSPRVGGPGNNEQFF.

Only one count was recorded for this clonotype. The junction departs from germline at one end; a sequencing error may be responsible. This rearrangement joins TRBV5-5 to TRBJ2-3; TRBD2 might be the D (6 bases). The germline gives CDR1 SGHKS, CDR2 YYEKEE (reference sequence). The CDR3 length is 16 residues. The CDR3 loop reads CAGSLTLTRATDTQYF. The CDR3 DNA reads TGTGCCGGCAGCTTGACATTGACTAGAGCCACAGATACGCAGTATTTT.

The CDR3 DNA reads TGTGCCAGCAGCTTAGAAGCGGGAGGGAGTGCAGATACGCAGTATTTT. This gives the protein CASSLEAGGSADTQYF. The V gene is TRBV7-9, the J gene TRBJ2-3, with 10 bases matching TRBD2. In germline, CDR1 is SEHNR, CDR2 FQNEAQ (reference sequence). The junction had 5 bases not matched to a gene; V was cut back by 1 base and J by 4 bases. The CDR3 is 16 residues long.

The chain combines TRBV29-1 with TRBJ2-1; D might be TRBD1 (6 bases). Germline lookup yields CDR1 SQVTM and CDR2 ANQGSEA. V was pared by 3 bases and J by 2 bases, with 11 bases between. This CDR3 has 14 amino acids. The CDR3 here is CSVEGAGAYNEQFF. CDR3 coding DNA: TGCAGCGTTGAGGGGGCCGGAGCCTACAATGAGCAGTTCTTC.

At least ten counts were recorded for this clonotype. This rearrangement joins TRBV7-2 to TRBJ2-3, with TRBD2 identical over 12 bases. The CDR3 extends over 17 amino acids. Germline V CDR1 and CDR2: SGHTA, FQGNSA. The CDR3 DNA is TGTGCAGAGAGTCAGGAACCTAGCGGGAGGGGAGAGGATACGCAGTATTTT. Translation gives CAESQEPSGRGEDTQYF.

This clonotype occurred many times. V usage is TRBV12-5 and J usage is TRBJ2-3; D not certain. The CDR3 is made up of 13 amino acids. Germline V lookup: CDR1 LGHNT, CDR2 FRNRAP. Trimming removed 5 bases at V and 6 bases at J, with 12 bases between. CDR3 bases: TGTGCTAGTGGTCCCGCATCCGGGGATACGCAGTATTTT. This codes for CASGPASGDTQYF.

This clonotype has more than one count but fewer than ten. The genes are TRBV9 and TRBJ2-1, with no clear D. The CDR3 length is 16 residues. Germline lookup yields CDR1 SGDLS and CDR2 YYNGEE. V dropped 1 base and J dropped 0 bases, with 11 bases sitting between them. DNA for the CDR3: TGTGCCAGCAGCGTAATGACGGATTTCTCCTACAATGAGCAGTTCTTC. The encoded protein is CASSVMTDFSYNEQFF.

CDR3: CASSLGLDRSTDTQYF. In nucleotides, the CDR3 is TGTGCCAGCAGCTTAGGCTTGGACAGAAGCACAGATACGCAGTATTTT. The chain uses TRBV7-2 and TRBJ2-3; D is perhaps TRBD1 (6 bases). Germline V CDR1 and CDR2: SGHTA, FQGNSA. The CDR3 has 16 residues. V lost 1 base and J lost 0, with 11 bases in between. The full variable domain, with the rest looked up from reference TRBV7-2 and TRBJ2-3, is GAGVSQSPSNKVTEKGKDVELRCDPISGHTALYWYRQSLGQGLEFLIYFQGNSAPDKSGLPSDRFSAERTGGSVSTLTIQRTQQEDSAVYLCASSLGLDRSTDTQYFGPGTRLTVL.

The sample holds a few counts of this clonotype. The chain has TRBV15 and TRBJ2-3; tentatively, D is TRBD1 or TRBD2 (5 bases each). V gave up 1 base and J gave up 0 bases, with 23 bases separating them. CDR3 length: 20 residues. CDR1 and CDR2 from the germline V gene are LNHNV and YYDKDF (reference sequence). The CDR3 sequence: CATSRAAGTTAGASTDTQYF. The CDR3 region has the DNA TGTGCCACCAGCAGAGCTGCAGGGACCACAGCCGGGGCTAGCACAGATACGCAGTATTTT. Looking up the rest from reference TRBV15 and TRBJ2-3 gives the full variable domain: DAMVIQNPRYQVTQFGKPVTLSCSQTLNHNVMYWYQQKSSQAPKLLFHYYDKDFNNEADTPDNFQSRRPNTSFCFLDIRSPGLGDTAMYLCATSRAAGTTAGASTDTQYFGPGTRLTVL.

This chain links TRBV28 with TRBJ2-7; TRBD2 is a possible D gene (6 bases). The germline V gene has CDR1 MDHEN and CDR2 SYDVKM. The CDR3 extends over 16 amino acids. The V gene lost 4 bases and the J gene lost 2 bases, with 18 bases spanning the gap. The CDR3 region is CASSSGTLTGAYEQYF. The CDR3 nucleotides are TGTGCCAGCAGTTCCGGGACCTTAACGGGGGCCTACGAGCAGTACTTC. Based on the CDR3 plus reference TRBV28 and TRBJ2-7, the full variable domain is DVKVTQSSRYLVKRTGEKVFLECVQDMDHENMFWYRQDPGLGLRLIYFSYDVKMKEKGDIPEGYSVSREKKERFSLILESASTNQTSMYLCASSSGTLTGAYEQYFGPGTRLTVT.

This clonotype was seen a few times. The V gene is TRBV5-4, the J gene TRBJ2-5, with 8 bases lining up with TRBD2. The CDR3 extends over 14 amino acids. Germline CDR1 reads SGHNT; CDR2 reads YYREEE (reference sequence). J gave up 2 bases and V 7 bases, and 7 bases lay outside the gene matches. CDR3 in DNA: TGTGCCAGCCACCTGACTAGCGCTCAAGAGACCCAGTACTTC. Amino acids: CASHLTSAQETQYF.

CDR3 nucleotide sequence: TGTGCCAGTAGTATAAACACAGCGAACACTGAAGCTTTCTTT. Protein sequence: CASSINTANTEAFF. The gene calls are TRBV19 and TRBJ1-1; no clear D gene. Germline V gene sequence: CDR1 LNHDA, CDR2 SQIVND (reference sequence). This CDR3 has 14 residues. V was trimmed by 2 bases and J by 1 base, leaving 8 bases between them.

This clonotype was detected a few times. The genes are TRBV7-2 and TRBJ2-3; 8 nucleotides match TRBD2. Trimming removed 1 base from V and 1 base from J; junction bases left unmatched: 1. CDR1 is SGHTA and CDR2 is FQGNSA in the germline V gene. The CDR3 has 15 residues. The chain's CDR3 is CASSLVGLGTDTQYF. DNA for the CDR3: TGTGCCAGCAGCTTAGTGGGACTAGGCACAGATACGCAGTATTTT.

A few counts support this clonotype. The V gene is TRBV12-3 or TRBV12-4, the J gene TRBJ1-5; D remains ambiguous. The CDR3 is made up of 15 amino acids. V lost 6 bases, J lost 3 bases, and 15 bases lay in between. CDR3: CASSRDGRDNQPQHF. The CDR3 nucleotides read TGTGCCAGCAGCCGAGACGGACGGGACAATCAGCCCCAGCATTTT.